The sequence of this T cell receptor beta chain was determined in a study of blood T cell repertoires in COVID-19. Study summary: Collection of acute and convalescent COVID-19 samples took place in the United States, Italy and Spain. The cDNA or gDNA used as material had been derived from T cells, B-cell-depleted T cells, or PBMCs.

Per the authors' pipeline: Counts of nucleated cells, estimated from reference gene primer amplification, were obtained. Some clones are missing from TCRdb's copy, which holds only in-frame ones; the method was immunoSEQ multiplex PCR. For V, J and clone size, that table is used; D and trimming come from the DNA. The data contain 200,000 to 250,000 clones, about four fifths of them singletons. The sample consisted of peripheral blood. The sequence derives from a man under 40 who had recovered from COVID-19.

The chain's CDR3 is CASSLPGQGASYEQYV. The CDR3 region has the DNA TGCGCCAGCAGCTTACCGGGACAGGGGGCATCCTACGAGCAGTACGTC. V usage is TRBV5-1 and J usage is TRBJ2-7; TRBD1 matches 12 bases. CDR1 is SGHRS and CDR2 is YFSETQ in the germline V gene. The CDR3 loop spans 16 amino acids. Germline trimming cut 2 bases from V and 1 base from J; bases unmatched to any gene: 4.